A single sample gave rise to the 20 T cell receptor beta chains below, sequenced in a study of cytomegalovirus exposure and HLA in healthy donors. The PCR ran on 60 Vbeta and 13 Jbeta primers. Measured with immunoSEQ multiplex PCR; TCRdb has only the in-frame clones, and not every one. The sample records 90,000 to 110,000 clones, approximately 71% being singletons. Source material: PBMCs. The source is a middle-aged man in good health and CMV-seronegative.

J is TRBJ2-5 and V is TRBV5-6; TRBD1 matches at 8 bases. This CDR3 has 15 residues. Germline-derived CDR1 and CDR2 are SGHDT and YYEEEE. V gave up 0 bases and J gave up 5 bases; unmatched junction bases: 6. The chain's CDR3 is CASSLVGQDRETQYF. CDR3 DNA sequence: TGTGCCAGCAGCTTGGTGGGACAGGACCGGGAGACCCAGTACTTC.

The chain joins TRBV6-5 to TRBJ2-5; TRBD2 matches 7 bases. Germline CDR1 is MNHEY and CDR2 is SVGAGI. Trimming took 7 bases from V and 1 from J; bases not matched to a gene: 6. The CDR3 is made up of 14 amino acids. The CDR3 DNA follows: TGTGCCAGCACTCCTCGGGGGGTCCAAGAGACCCAGTACTTC. It specifies CASTPRGVQETQYF.

This CDR3 reads CASSLARGMGTNEKLFF. The CDR3 DNA reads TGTGCCAGCAGCTTAGCCCGGGGAATGGGCACTAATGAAAAACTGTTTTTT. This chain uses TRBV11-2 with TRBJ1-4; D gene unclear. V lost 1 base to trimming and J lost 2 bases, with 14 bases between them. This CDR3 region has 17 residues. Germline-derived CDR1 and CDR2 are SGHAT and FQNNGV.

The chain links TRBV7-3 to TRBJ2-1, with 9 bases matching TRBD1. The CDR3 spans 15 residues. Germline V gives CDR1 SGHTA, CDR2 FQGTGA. The trim removed 5 bases at V and 9 bases at J, leaving 11 bases unmatched. The CDR3 reads CASSPTLGQGGEQFF. The CDR3 DNA follows: TGTGCCAGCAGCCCAACCCTGGGACAGGGAGGTGAGCAGTTCTTC.

This clone was seen a handful of times. V and J are TRBV6-5 and TRBJ1-1, with a possible D match to TRBD1 (5 bases). Germline lookup yields CDR1 MNHEY and CDR2 SVGAGI. The CDR3 length is 11 residues. V shed 6 bases and J shed 8 bases, with 10 bases lying between them. The CDR3 here is CASSTGFEAFF. For the CDR3, the DNA is TGTGCCAGCAGCACAGGTTTCGAAGCTTTCTTT.

The genes are TRBV6-6 and TRBJ1-4, with D uncertain. From germline, CDR1 is MNHNY and CDR2 SVGAGI (reference sequence). The CDR3 runs to 14 residues. The V gene lost 5 bases and the J gene lost 6 bases, with 13 bases spanning the gap. The CDR3 DNA sequence: TGTGCCAGCAGTAGTGTGAGGGCGGATGAAAAACTGTTTTTT. The encoded protein is CASSSVRADEKLFF.

This clone was seen a few times. The V gene is TRBV28, the J gene TRBJ1-2, with D perhaps TRBD1 (5 bases). The germline V gene has CDR1 MDHEN and CDR2 SYDVKM. The CDR3 covers 14 residues. Trimming removed 7 bases at V and 6 bases at J, with 18 bases between. CDR3 protein: CASTPQGGNNGYTF. The CDR3, as DNA: TGTGCCAGCACCCCCCAGGGCGGTAATAATGGCTACACCTTC.

The chain uses TRBV25-1 and TRBJ2-5; TRBD1 is a possible D gene (6 bases). V lost 0 bases to trimming and J lost 4 bases, with 12 bases between them. This CDR3 is 15 amino acids long. From germline, CDR1 is MGHDK and CDR2 SYGVNS. DNA for the CDR3: TGTGCCAGCAGTGAATATGTGGGGGCCAGAGAGACCCAGTACTTC. Translated: CASSEYVGARETQYF.

V and J are TRBV7-2 and TRBJ2-2; tentative D call: TRBD1 (5 bases). Germline V CDR1 and CDR2: SGHTA, FQGNSA. The V end was cut by 5 bases, the J end by 10 bases, with 17 bases between. The CDR3 has 14 residues. CDR3: CASSTTAPKEELFF. The CDR3 DNA reads TGTGCCAGCAGCACGACAGCCCCCAAGGAGGAGCTGTTTTTT.

V and J are TRBV5-1 and TRBJ2-3, with D perhaps TRBD2 (6 bases). V was clipped by 4 bases and J by 8 bases, with 14 bases between them. CDR3 length equals 13 residues. The germline CDR1 and CDR2 sequences are SGHRS and YFSETQ. The CDR3 DNA reads TGCGCCAGCAGCCTGATTCGGGGAGGTACGCAGTATTTT. This gives the protein CASSLIRGGTQYF.

The chain links TRBV11-1 to TRBJ2-3, with a weak D call TRBD2 (6 bases). V was clipped by 5 bases and J by 1 base, with 16 bases between them. The CDR3 covers 16 residues. The germline V gene has CDR1 SGHAT and CDR2 FQDESV (reference sequence). The CDR3 sequence is CASSPVRRGGTDTQYF. As DNA, the CDR3 is TGTGCCAGCAGCCCAGTAAGGCGCGGGGGCACAGATACGCAGTATTTT.

This chain uses TRBV15 with TRBJ1-4, with 10 bases identical to TRBD1. With 5 bases clipped from V and 7 bases from J, the junction kept 4 bases outside the gene matches. Germline CDR1 LNHNV, CDR2 YYDKDF (reference sequence). The CDR3 covers 14 residues. The CDR3 spells CATSGGQGREKLFF. CDR3 DNA: TGTGCCACCAGCGGGGGACAGGGGCGTGAAAAACTGTTTTTT. Based on the CDR3 plus reference TRBV15 and TRBJ1-4, the full variable domain is DAMVIQNPRYQVTQFGKPVTLSCSQTLNHNVMYWYQQKSSQAPKLLFHYYDKDFNNEADTPDNFQSRRPNTSFCFLDIRSPGLGDTAMYLCATSGGQGREKLFFGSGTQLSVL.

V gene TRBV5-1 combines with J gene TRBJ1-1, with a tentative D call TRBD1 (5 bases). Trimming cost V 2 bases and J 2 bases, with 10 bases left between them. The CDR3 sequence is 14 residues long. In germline, CDR1 is SGHRS, CDR2 YFSETQ. The CDR3 loop is CASSFVDTNTEAFF. The DNA of the CDR3 is TGCGCCAGCAGCTTTGTGGACACAAACACTGAAGCTTTCTTT.

The chain recombines TRBV4-3 with TRBJ1-5; D is undetermined. With 0 bases removed from V and 5 bases from J, the gap between germline ends came to 8 bases. CDR1 LGHNA and CDR2 YSLEER come from the germline V gene. The CDR3 is made up of 14 amino acids. CDR3 bases: TGCGCCAGCAGCCAAGATAGAGGAGATCAGCCCCAGCATTTT. Its protein is CASSQDRGDQPQHF.

The rearrangement uses TRBV5-1 and TRBJ2-3; 7 positions match TRBD2. Germline assignment: CDR1 SGHRS and CDR2 YFSETQ. Trimming removed 2 bases from V and 0 bases from J; junction bases left unmatched: 6. CDR3 length: 16 residues. The CDR3 DNA sequence: TGCGCCAGCAGCTTAGACCTAGCGGCTAGCACAGATACGCAGTATTTT. It encodes CASSLDLAASTDTQYF.

The rearrangement uses TRBV11-3 and TRBJ2-2; no definite D call. There are 12 residues in the CDR3. Trimming removed 1 base from V and 6 bases from J, with 3 bases in between. The V gene's germline CDR1 is SGHNT and CDR2 YENEEA. CDR3 sequence reads: CASSLAAGELFF. CDR3 DNA: TGTGCCAGCAGCTTAGCCGCCGGGGAGCTGTTTTTT.

This clone was picked up a small number of times. V is TRBV28 and J is TRBJ2-5; the match to TRBD2 covers 10 bases. The CDR3 is 17 residues long. After removal of 3 bases from V and 0 bases from J, the junction contained 7 bases not matched to a gene. Germline CDR1 reads MDHEN; CDR2 reads SYDVKM. Written as DNA, the CDR3 is TGTGCCAGCAGTTTTGCACTAGCGGGGTTGTACCAAGAGACCCAGTACTTC. As protein: CASSFALAGLYQETQYF.

CDR3 DNA: TGTGCCAGCACCCTGGACAGCTATGGCTACACCTTC. This translates into CASTLDSYGYTF. The gene calls are TRBV28 and TRBJ1-2; D possibly corresponds to TRBD1 (6 bases). V dropped 7 bases and J dropped 4 bases, with 10 bases sitting between them. CDR3 length: 12 amino acids. Germline V gene sequence: CDR1 MDHEN, CDR2 SYDVKM.

This clone was detected a few times. The rearrangement joins TRBV4-2 to TRBJ1-1; D is unresolved. This CDR3 has 13 amino acids. Germline V gene sequence: CDR1 LGHNA, CDR2 YNFKEQ. The ends were cut back, 4 bases at V and 4 bases at J, with 10 bases in the middle. The CDR3 nucleotides read TGTGCCAGCAGCCCCGTGCGGGGCACTGAAGCTTTCTTT. Residues: CASSPVRGTEAFF.

This clone is medium-sized in the sample. CDR3 sequence reads: CASSDSSGGDGANVLTF. CDR3 DNA sequence: TGTGCCAGCAGTGACTCTAGCGGGGGGGATGGGGCCAACGTCCTGACTTTC. This sequence joins TRBV6-4 and TRBJ2-6; TRBD2 matches at 11 bases. CDR3 length equals 17 residues. CDR1 MRHNA and CDR2 SNTAGT come from the germline V gene. Trimming cost V 0 bases and J 3 bases; bases outside gene matches: 1.